A selection of T cell receptor beta chains follows, all from one sample in a study of human T cells and chemical hapten exposure. MiXCR, applied by TCRdb to the RACE reads, yields one record per CDR3 protein. The data contain a few hundred thousand distinct CDR3 sequences, 7.7% of them singletons. The input for sequencing was whole blood, taken in connection with sensitization to the hapten diphenylcyclopropenone (DPC). These receptors originate from a young man with alopecia areata. Some clones in this sample may be carry-over from other donors' samples. CDR3s include the opening cysteine and the closing phenylalanine or tryptophan. D genes are given only for firm matches. Not every row has a clone size; where given, it reads once, few, many or a size class.

v_call: TRBV7-8
j_call: TRBJ2-2
clone_size: few
d_call: TRBD1
cdr3_nt: TGTGCCAGCAGGGACAGACAGGGGGCGCACGGGGAGCTGTTTTTT
cdr3_aa: CASRDRQGAHGELFF

v_call: TRBV9
j_call: TRBJ1-1
clone_size: few
d_call: -
cdr3_nt: TGTGCCAGCAGCCCCTCCGGGCCATACACTGAAGCTTTCTTT
cdr3_aa: CASSPSGPYTEAFF

v_call: TRBV18
j_call: TRBJ1-1
clone_size: -
d_call: -
cdr3_nt: TGTGCCAGCTCACCGGACGGAGCGGAGAACACTGAAGCTTTCTTT
cdr3_aa: CASSPDGAENTEAFF

v_call: TRBV15
j_call: TRBJ1-6
clone_size: -
d_call: -
cdr3_nt: TGTGCCACCAGTGTGGGTGCCGCAAAACCCCTCCACTTT
cdr3_aa: CATSVGAAKPLHF

v_call: TRBV6-4
j_call: TRBJ2-6
clone_size: -
d_call: -
cdr3_nt: TGTGCCAGCAGTGACTCCGGGAACTCTGGGGCCAACGTCCTGACTTTC
cdr3_aa: CASSDSGNSGANVLTF

v_call: TRBV4-2
j_call: TRBJ2-1
clone_size: many
d_call: TRBD1
cdr3_nt: TGTGCCAGCAGGACGACAGGGTGGAGAGACAATGAGCAGTTCTTC
cdr3_aa: CASRTTGWRDNEQFF

v_call: TRBV18
j_call: TRBJ2-7
clone_size: -
d_call: TRBD2
cdr3_nt: TGTGCCAGCTCACTCTCTAGCGGGTACCCCTACGAGCAGTACTTC
cdr3_aa: CASSLSSGYPYEQYF

v_call: TRBV5-1
j_call: TRBJ2-2
clone_size: few
d_call: TRBD2
cdr3_nt: TGCGCCAGCAGCGCCCACCCGAGCGGGGGGCCCGACACCGGGGAGCTGTTTTTT
cdr3_aa: CASSAHPSGGPDTGELFF

v_call: TRBV6-5
j_call: TRBJ1-1
clone_size: -
d_call: -
cdr3_nt: TGTGCCAGCAGTTACTCGTCCGGAGGGGCAGCTTTCTTT
cdr3_aa: CASSYSSGGAAFF

v_call: TRBV29-1
j_call: TRBJ1-1
clone_size: few
d_call: -
cdr3_nt: TGCAGCGGACATTCAGGGGCCACTGAAGCTTTCTTT
cdr3_aa: CSGHSGATEAFF

v_call: TRBV2
j_call: TRBJ2-2
clone_size: few
d_call: TRBD1
cdr3_nt: TGTGCCAGCAGCGTGATCAGGGGGTGGGCGAACACCGGGGAGCTGTTTTTT
cdr3_aa: CASSVIRGWANTGELFF

v_call: TRBV12-3/TRBV12-4
j_call: TRBJ2-5
clone_size: few
d_call: -
cdr3_nt: TGTGCCAGCAGTTGGGGGGGCAGGCGGTACCAAGAGACCCAGTACTTC
cdr3_aa: CASSWGGRRYQETQYF

v_call: TRBV7-2
j_call: TRBJ1-4
clone_size: few
d_call: TRBD1
cdr3_nt: TGTGCCAGCAGCCAGGACAGGGGACATGAAAAACTGTTTTTT
cdr3_aa: CASSQDRGHEKLFF

v_call: TRBV5-6
j_call: TRBJ1-6
clone_size: many
d_call: -
cdr3_nt: TGTGCCAGCAGCTTGGTAGATGTGTATAATTCACCCCTCCACTTT
cdr3_aa: CASSLVDVYNSPLHF

v_call: TRBV29-1
j_call: TRBJ2-1
clone_size: -
d_call: -
cdr3_nt: TGCAGCGTCAACAGGGACAATGAGCAGTTCTTC
cdr3_aa: CSVNRDNEQFF

v_call: TRBV9
j_call: TRBJ1-6
clone_size: -
d_call: -
cdr3_nt: TGTGCCAGCAGCCACGGACTCTCGAGCTCCTATAATTCACCCCTCCACTTT
cdr3_aa: CASSHGLSSSYNSPLHF

v_call: TRBV10-3
j_call: TRBJ1-6
clone_size: -
d_call: -
cdr3_nt: TGTGCCACCCCGAGACCCCGGACCGGTTATAATTCACCCCTCCACTTT
cdr3_aa: CATPRPRTGYNSPLHF

v_call: TRBV7-8
j_call: TRBJ1-5
clone_size: many
d_call: -
cdr3_nt: TGTGCCAGCAGCTTAGACCTTCGGCTGGCCCAGCATTTT
cdr3_aa: CASSLDLRLAQHF

v_call: TRBV7-6
j_call: TRBJ1-1
clone_size: -
d_call: -
cdr3_nt: TGTGCCAGCAGCTTAGGACTGGGAGGGGGCACTGAAGCTTTCTTT
cdr3_aa: CASSLGLGGGTEAFF

v_call: TRBV6-5
j_call: TRBJ1-3
clone_size: few
d_call: -
cdr3_nt: TGTGCCAGCAGTCGTGAAGTGGCTGGAAACACCATATATTTT
cdr3_aa: CASSREVAGNTIYF

v_call: TRBV9
j_call: TRBJ1-5
clone_size: once
d_call: -
cdr3_nt: TGTGCCAGCAGCGTAGGATACAATCAGCCCCAGCATTTT
cdr3_aa: CASSVGYNQPQHF

v_call: TRBV7-2
j_call: TRBJ1-5
clone_size: many
d_call: -
cdr3_nt: TGTGCCAGCAGCTTAGAGACAGCCAATCAGCCCCAGCATTTT
cdr3_aa: CASSLETANQPQHF

v_call: TRBV6-1
j_call: TRBJ1-6
clone_size: few
d_call: -
cdr3_nt: TGTGCCAGCAGGGCAATCGGGAATTCACCCCTCCACTTT
cdr3_aa: CASRAIGNSPLHF

v_call: TRBV6-6
j_call: TRBJ2-7
clone_size: few
d_call: TRBD1
cdr3_nt: TGTGCCAGCAGTTACACGGGACAGGGTTCCTACGAGCAGTACTTC
cdr3_aa: CASSYTGQGSYEQYF

v_call: TRBV29-1
j_call: TRBJ2-6
clone_size: -
d_call: -
cdr3_nt: TGCAGCGTTGAGTCCGGGGATGGCTCCGGGGCCAACGTCCTGACTTTC
cdr3_aa: CSVESGDGSGANVLTF

v_call: TRBV7-9
j_call: TRBJ2-2
clone_size: many
d_call: -
cdr3_nt: TGTGCCAGCAGCTTAGCCGCGAACACCGGGGAGCTGTTTTTT
cdr3_aa: CASSLAANTGELFF

v_call: TRBV5-1
j_call: TRBJ2-6
clone_size: few
d_call: -
cdr3_nt: TGCGCCAGCAGCTTGAAGGCTAGCACATCTGGGGCCAACGTCCTGACTTTC
cdr3_aa: CASSLKASTSGANVLTF

v_call: TRBV6-6
j_call: TRBJ1-3
clone_size: few
d_call: TRBD1
cdr3_nt: TGTGCCAGCAGTTACTCTAACAGGGGAGACGGAAACACCATATATTTT
cdr3_aa: CASSYSNRGDGNTIYF

v_call: TRBV12-5
j_call: TRBJ2-1
clone_size: -
d_call: TRBD1
cdr3_nt: TGTGCTAGTGGTACACCGGGACAGGGCTTTTCCTACAATGAGCAGTTCTTC
cdr3_aa: CASGTPGQGFSYNEQFF

v_call: TRBV28
j_call: TRBJ1-6
clone_size: few
d_call: TRBD1
cdr3_nt: TGTGCCAGCAGTTTACCGACAGGGATCTATAATTCACCCCTCCACTTT
cdr3_aa: CASSLPTGIYNSPLHF

v_call: TRBV19
j_call: TRBJ2-3
clone_size: few
d_call: TRBD2
cdr3_nt: TGTGCCAGGCCGACTAGCGGGGGCACAGATACGCAGTATTTT
cdr3_aa: CARPTSGGTDTQYF

v_call: TRBV4-3
j_call: TRBJ2-1
clone_size: many
d_call: TRBD2
cdr3_nt: TGCGCCAGCAGCCCAGGACTAGCGGGGGTGTATGAGCAGTTCTTC
cdr3_aa: CASSPGLAGVYEQFF

v_call: TRBV7-9
j_call: TRBJ1-4
clone_size: few
d_call: -
cdr3_nt: TGTGCCAGCAGCCCAGACGGAAAGCGGGGTAACCTAGGGAAACTGTTTTTT
cdr3_aa: CASSPDGKRGNLGKLFF

v_call: TRBV10-1
j_call: TRBJ2-1
clone_size: few
d_call: -
cdr3_nt: TGCGCCAGCAGTGATTGGGGGGGCCGGATCAATGAGCAGTTCTTC
cdr3_aa: CASSDWGGRINEQFF

v_call: TRBV12-3/TRBV12-4
j_call: TRBJ1-2
clone_size: -
d_call: -
cdr3_nt: TGTGCCAGCAGTTTCTTGTGGGAGGGCTACACCTTC
cdr3_aa: CASSFLWEGYTF

v_call: TRBV12-3/TRBV12-4
j_call: TRBJ2-3
clone_size: -
d_call: -
cdr3_nt: TGTGCCAGCAGCCTATTGTCTAGCACAGATACGCAGTATTTT
cdr3_aa: CASSLLSSTDTQYF

v_call: TRBV28
j_call: TRBJ1-1
clone_size: many
d_call: -
cdr3_nt: TGTGCCACCCGCCCACAGGGCCCCACTGAAGCTTTCTTT
cdr3_aa: CATRPQGPTEAFF

v_call: TRBV12-3/TRBV12-4
j_call: TRBJ1-5
clone_size: few
d_call: TRBD1
cdr3_nt: TGTGCCAGCAGTTTAGGTAGTGGACAGGGCTCTCAGCCCCAGCATTTT
cdr3_aa: CASSLGSGQGSQPQHF

v_call: TRBV29-1
j_call: TRBJ1-4
clone_size: many
d_call: TRBD1
cdr3_nt: TGCAGCGCAAGACAGGGGGCGGCTGAAAAACTGTTTTTT
cdr3_aa: CSARQGAAEKLFF

v_call: TRBV24-1
j_call: TRBJ2-3
clone_size: -
d_call: -
cdr3_nt: TGTGCCACCAGTGACCCGATACGACAAGATACGCAGTATTTT
cdr3_aa: CATSDPIRQDTQYF

v_call: TRBV11-3
j_call: TRBJ2-1
clone_size: few
d_call: TRBD1
cdr3_nt: TGTGCCAGCAGCTCCCGACAGGGTTTAGGCAATGAGCAGTTCTTC
cdr3_aa: CASSSRQGLGNEQFF

v_call: TRBV5-1
j_call: TRBJ1-2
clone_size: -
d_call: TRBD1
cdr3_nt: TGCGCCAGCAGAAAAAGCCCGGACAGGGAATACGATGGCTACACCTTC
cdr3_aa: CASRKSPDREYDGYTF

v_call: TRBV20-1
j_call: TRBJ1-3
clone_size: many
d_call: TRBD1
cdr3_nt: TGCAGTGCTAGTGGGACAGGGCTTGGAAACACCATATATTTT
cdr3_aa: CSASGTGLGNTIYF

v_call: TRBV7-9
j_call: TRBJ2-2
clone_size: -
d_call: TRBD2
cdr3_nt: TGTGCCAGCAGCCATAGGACTAGCATCCCCGGGGAGCTGTTTTTT
cdr3_aa: CASSHRTSIPGELFF

v_call: TRBV7-2
j_call: TRBJ2-5
clone_size: many
d_call: -
cdr3_nt: TGTGCCAGCAGCTTAGCGGCAGGGATGGGAGGTATCCAAGAGACCCAGTACTTC
cdr3_aa: CASSLAAGMGGIQETQYF

v_call: TRBV3-1
j_call: TRBJ1-2
clone_size: -
d_call: -
cdr3_nt: TGTGCCAGCAGCCAAGTGGGGACACCCTATGGCTACACCTTC
cdr3_aa: CASSQVGTPYGYTF

v_call: TRBV7-6
j_call: TRBJ2-7
clone_size: -
d_call: TRBD1
cdr3_nt: TGTGCCAGCAGCTTCGGACAGGGCGAGCAGTACTTC
cdr3_aa: CASSFGQGEQYF

v_call: TRBV28
j_call: TRBJ2-2
clone_size: few
d_call: TRBD1
cdr3_nt: TGTGCCAGCAGTCGGCTGACAGGGGGCACCGGGGAGCTGTTTTTT
cdr3_aa: CASSRLTGGTGELFF